This T cell receptor beta chain emerged from a study of beta chain features in type 1 diabetes. Study-wide background: Similarity in age, gender and cell yields was seen between patients and healthy donors. Broader study findings: In all four CD4+ subsets, TCRB CDR3 length was significantly, moderately reduced in type 1 diabetes.

This clone was detected a few times. Its antigen is as yet unknown. J was trimmed by 6 bases and V by 5 bases; bases with no gene match: 7. Germline lookup yields CDR1 SEHNR and CDR2 FQNEAQ (reference sequence). This CDR3 has 13 amino acids. TCRB transcripts that were expressed got sequenced, as all of the isolated RNA had been reverse transcribed. Only in-frame clones appear in the TCRdb table, and some are missing; sequencing was by immunoSEQ multiplex PCR. The sample holds 100,000 to 150,000 clones, 9% seen once. The chain uses TRBV7-9 and TRBJ2-7, with TRBD1 matching over 7 bases. The clonotype comes from a man under 40 with type 1 diabetes. What was sequenced was central memory CD4+ T cells from blood. The CDR3 DNA sequence: TGTGCCAGCAGCCTGACAGGGTCGGCCGAGCAGTACTTC. Translation gives CASSLTGSAEQYF.